This TCR beta chain was profiled in a study of patients and donors after allogeneic stem cell transplantation. The table lists this clonotype with many counts. Trimming took 5 bases from V and 1 from J, leaving 8 bases between them. Germline lookup yields CDR1 SEHNR and CDR2 FQNEAQ (reference sequence). The CDR3 has 13 residues. Via MiXCR, TCRdb re-called the RT-PCR reads, giving one row per CDR3 protein. The sample holds about 18,000 distinct CDR3 sequences, about 5% seen once. V is TRBV7-9 and J is TRBJ1-1; D ambiguous. Sequencing used blood, either unsorted or a sorted T cell fraction (not recorded which). The TCR comes from a human donor who was either an allogeneic HSCT recipient or a stem cell or donor lymphocyte infusion donor (not recorded which). It is not recorded whose cells these are; they may come from a transplant donor. The CDR3 nucleotides are TGTGCCAGCAGCGCCTGGACGAACACTGAAGCTTTCTTT. It translates to CASSAWTNTEAFF.